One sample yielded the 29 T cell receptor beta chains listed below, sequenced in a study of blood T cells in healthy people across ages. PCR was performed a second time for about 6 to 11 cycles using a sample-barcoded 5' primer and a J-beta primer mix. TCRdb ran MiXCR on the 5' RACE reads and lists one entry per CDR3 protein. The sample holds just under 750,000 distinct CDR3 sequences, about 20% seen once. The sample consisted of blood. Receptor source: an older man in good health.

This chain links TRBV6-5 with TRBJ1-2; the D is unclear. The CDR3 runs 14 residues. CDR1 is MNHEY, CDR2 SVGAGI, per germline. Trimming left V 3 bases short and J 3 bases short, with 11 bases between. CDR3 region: CASSYGAGDYGYTF. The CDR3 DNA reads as TGTGCCAGCAGTTATGGAGCGGGCGACTATGGCTACACCTTC.

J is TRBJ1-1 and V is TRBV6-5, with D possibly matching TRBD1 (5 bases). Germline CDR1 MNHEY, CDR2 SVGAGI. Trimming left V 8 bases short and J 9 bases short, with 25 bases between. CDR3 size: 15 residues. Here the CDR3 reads CASRGAAGTGSQAFF. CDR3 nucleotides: TGTGCCAGCCGAGGCGCGGCGGGAACAGGATCACAAGCTTTCTTT.

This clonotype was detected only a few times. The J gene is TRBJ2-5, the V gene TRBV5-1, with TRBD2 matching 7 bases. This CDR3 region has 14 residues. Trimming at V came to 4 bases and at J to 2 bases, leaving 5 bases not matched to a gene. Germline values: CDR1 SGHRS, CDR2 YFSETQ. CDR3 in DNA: TGCGCCAGCAGCGCAACTAGCGCGCAAGAGACCCAGTACTTC. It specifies CASSATSAQETQYF.

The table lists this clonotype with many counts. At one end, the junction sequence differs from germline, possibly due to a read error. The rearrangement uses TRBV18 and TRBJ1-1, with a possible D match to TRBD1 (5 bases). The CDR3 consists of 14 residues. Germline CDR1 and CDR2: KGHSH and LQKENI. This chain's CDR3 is CASSPQGGNTEAFF. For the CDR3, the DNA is TGCGCCAGCAGCCCTCAGGGCGGGAACACTGAAGCTTTCTTT.

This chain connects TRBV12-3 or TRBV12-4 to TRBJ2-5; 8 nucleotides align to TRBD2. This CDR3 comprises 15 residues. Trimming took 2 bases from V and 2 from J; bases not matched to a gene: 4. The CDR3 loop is CASSLMGLGQETQYF. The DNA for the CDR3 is TGTGCCAGCAGTTTAATGGGACTAGGGCAAGAGACCCAGTACTTC.

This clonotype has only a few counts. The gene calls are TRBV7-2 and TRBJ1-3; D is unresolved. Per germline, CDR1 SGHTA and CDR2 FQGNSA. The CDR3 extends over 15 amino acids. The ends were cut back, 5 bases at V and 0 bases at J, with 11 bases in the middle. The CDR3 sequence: CASSTSLFSGNTIYF. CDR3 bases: TGTGCCAGCAGCACCAGCTTATTCTCTGGAAACACCATATATTTT.

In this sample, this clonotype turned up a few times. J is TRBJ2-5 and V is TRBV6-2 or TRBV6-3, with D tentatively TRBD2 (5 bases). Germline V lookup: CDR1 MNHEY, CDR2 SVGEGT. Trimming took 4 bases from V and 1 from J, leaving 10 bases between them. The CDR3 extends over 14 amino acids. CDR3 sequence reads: CASSSVAFQETQYF. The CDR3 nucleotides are TGTGCCAGCAGTTCGGTAGCGTTCCAAGAGACCCAGTACTTC.

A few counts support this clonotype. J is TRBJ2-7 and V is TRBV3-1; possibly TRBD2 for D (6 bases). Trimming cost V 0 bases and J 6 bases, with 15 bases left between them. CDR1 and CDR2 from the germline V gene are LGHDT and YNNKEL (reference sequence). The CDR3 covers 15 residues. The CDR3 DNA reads TGTGCCAGCAGCCAAGATGGGAGGCCTGTCTGCGAGCAGTACTTC. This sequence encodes CASSQDGRPVCEQYF.

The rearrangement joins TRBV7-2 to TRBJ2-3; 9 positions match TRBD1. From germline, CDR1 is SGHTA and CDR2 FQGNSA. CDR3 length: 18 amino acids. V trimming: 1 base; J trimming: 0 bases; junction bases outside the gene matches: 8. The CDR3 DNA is TGTGCCAGCAGCTTAGTGGGTTTAGGGACAGGGAGCACAGATACGCAGTATTTT. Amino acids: CASSLVGLGTGSTDTQYF.

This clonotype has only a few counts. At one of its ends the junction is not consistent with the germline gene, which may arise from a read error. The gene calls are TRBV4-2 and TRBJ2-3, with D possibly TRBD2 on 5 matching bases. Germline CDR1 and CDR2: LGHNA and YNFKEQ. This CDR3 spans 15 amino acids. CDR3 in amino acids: CASSQDLREKDTRYF. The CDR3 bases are TGTGCCAGCAGCCAAGATTTAAGGGAGAAGGATACGCGGTATTTT.

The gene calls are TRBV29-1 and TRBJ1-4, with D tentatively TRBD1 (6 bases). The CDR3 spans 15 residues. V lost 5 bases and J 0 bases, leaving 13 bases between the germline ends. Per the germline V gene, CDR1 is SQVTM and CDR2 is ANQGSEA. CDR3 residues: CSVRGGLTTNEKLFF. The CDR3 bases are TGCAGCGTTCGGGGGGGCCTCACAACTAATGAAAAACTGTTTTTT.

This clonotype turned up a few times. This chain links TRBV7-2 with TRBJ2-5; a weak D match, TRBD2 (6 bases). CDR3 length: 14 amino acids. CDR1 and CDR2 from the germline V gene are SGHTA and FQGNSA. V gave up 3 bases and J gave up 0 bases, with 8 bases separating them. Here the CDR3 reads CASSFRDYQETQYF. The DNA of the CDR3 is TGTGCCAGCAGCTTCCGGGACTACCAAGAGACCCAGTACTTC.

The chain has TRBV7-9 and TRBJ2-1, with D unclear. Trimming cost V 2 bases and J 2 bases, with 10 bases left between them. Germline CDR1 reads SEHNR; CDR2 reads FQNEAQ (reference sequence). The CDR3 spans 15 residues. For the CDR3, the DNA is TGTGCCAGCAGCTTAAGGGCCCAGCCCTACAATGAGCAGTTCTTC. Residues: CASSLRAQPYNEQFF.

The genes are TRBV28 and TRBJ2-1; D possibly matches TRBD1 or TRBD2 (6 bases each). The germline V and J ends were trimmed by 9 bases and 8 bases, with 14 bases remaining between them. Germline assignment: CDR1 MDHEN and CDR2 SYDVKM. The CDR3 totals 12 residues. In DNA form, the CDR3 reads TGTGCCAGTGGGGGCGGGATCGATGAGCAGTTCTTC. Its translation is CASGGGIDEQFF. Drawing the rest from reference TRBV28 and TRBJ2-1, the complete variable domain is DVKVTQSSRYLVKRTGEKVFLECVQDMDHENMFWYRQDPGLGLRLIYFSYDVKMKEKGDIPEGYSVSREKKERFSLILESASTNQTSMYLCASGGGIDEQFFGPGTRLTVL.

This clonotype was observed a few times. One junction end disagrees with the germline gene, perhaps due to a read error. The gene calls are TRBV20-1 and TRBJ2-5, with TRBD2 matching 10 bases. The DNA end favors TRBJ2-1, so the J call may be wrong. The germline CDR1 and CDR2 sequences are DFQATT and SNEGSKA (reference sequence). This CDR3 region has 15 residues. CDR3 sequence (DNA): TGCAGTGCTCGGACTAGCGGAGTCCGCTACAACGAGCAGTTCTTC. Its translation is CSARTSGVRYNEQFF.

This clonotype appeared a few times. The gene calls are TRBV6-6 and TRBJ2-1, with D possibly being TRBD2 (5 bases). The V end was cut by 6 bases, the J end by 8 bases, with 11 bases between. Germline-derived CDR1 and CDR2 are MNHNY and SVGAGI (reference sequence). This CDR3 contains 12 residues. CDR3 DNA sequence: TGTGCCAGCAGCTCTCGACTATATGAGCAGTTCTTC. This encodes CASSSRLYEQFF.

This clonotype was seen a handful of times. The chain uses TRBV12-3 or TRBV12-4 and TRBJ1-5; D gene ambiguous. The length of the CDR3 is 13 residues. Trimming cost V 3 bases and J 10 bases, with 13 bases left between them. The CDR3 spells CASSFGESGPQHF. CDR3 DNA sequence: TGTGCCAGCAGTTTCGGAGAATCAGGACCCCAGCATTTT.

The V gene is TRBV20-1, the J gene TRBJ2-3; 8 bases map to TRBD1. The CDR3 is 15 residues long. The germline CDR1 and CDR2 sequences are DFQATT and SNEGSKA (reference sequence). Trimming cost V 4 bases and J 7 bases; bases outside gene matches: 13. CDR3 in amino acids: CSATGTGPSLNTQYF. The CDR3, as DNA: TGCAGTGCTACTGGGACAGGCCCCTCCCTGAATACGCAGTATTTT.

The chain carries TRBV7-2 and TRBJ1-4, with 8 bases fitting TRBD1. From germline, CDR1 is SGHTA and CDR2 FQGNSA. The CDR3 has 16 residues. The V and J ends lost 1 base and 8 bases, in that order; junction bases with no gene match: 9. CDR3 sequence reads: CASSLVPGQAREKLFF. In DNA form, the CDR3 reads TGTGCCAGCAGCTTAGTCCCGGGACAGGCAAGGGAAAAACTGTTTTTT.

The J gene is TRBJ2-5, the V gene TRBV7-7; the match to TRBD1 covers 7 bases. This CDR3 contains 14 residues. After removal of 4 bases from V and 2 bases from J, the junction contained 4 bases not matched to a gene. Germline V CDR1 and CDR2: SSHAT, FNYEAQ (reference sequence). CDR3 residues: CASSSNRGQETQYF. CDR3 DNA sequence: TGTGCCAGCAGCTCTAACAGGGGTCAAGAGACCCAGTACTTC.

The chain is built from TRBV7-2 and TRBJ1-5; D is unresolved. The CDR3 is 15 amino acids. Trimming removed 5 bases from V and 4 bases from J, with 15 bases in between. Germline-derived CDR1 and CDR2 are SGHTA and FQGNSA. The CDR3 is CASSPYLGSNQPQHF. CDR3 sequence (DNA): TGTGCCAGCAGCCCTTATCTAGGGAGTAATCAGCCCCAGCATTTT.

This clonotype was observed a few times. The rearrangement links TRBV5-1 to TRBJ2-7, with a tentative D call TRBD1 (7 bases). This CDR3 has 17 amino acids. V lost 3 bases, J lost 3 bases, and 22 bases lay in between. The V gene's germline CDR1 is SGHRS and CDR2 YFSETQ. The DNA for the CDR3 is TGCGCCAGCAGCTCTGGGAGGACGACAGGGAATGGCTACGAGCAGTACTTC. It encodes CASSSGRTTGNGYEQYF. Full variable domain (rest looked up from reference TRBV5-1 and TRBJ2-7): KAGVTQTPRYLIKTRGQQVTLSCSPISGHRSVSWYQQTPGQGLQFLFEYFSETQRNKGNFPGRFSGRQFSNSRSEMNVSTLELGDSALYLCASSSGRTTGNGYEQYFGPGTRLTVT.

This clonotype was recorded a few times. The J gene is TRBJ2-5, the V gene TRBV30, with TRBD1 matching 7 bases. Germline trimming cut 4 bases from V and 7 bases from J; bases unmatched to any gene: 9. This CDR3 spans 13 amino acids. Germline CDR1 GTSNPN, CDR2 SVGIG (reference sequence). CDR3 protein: CAWNPTGWGTQYF. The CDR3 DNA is TGTGCCTGGAATCCGACAGGGTGGGGGACCCAGTACTTC.

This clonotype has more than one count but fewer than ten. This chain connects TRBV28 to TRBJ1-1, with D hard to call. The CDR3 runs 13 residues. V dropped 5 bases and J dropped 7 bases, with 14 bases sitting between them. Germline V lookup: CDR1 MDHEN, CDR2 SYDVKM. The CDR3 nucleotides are TGTGCCAGCAGTGAAGGGAAAAGAGGTGAAGCTTTCTTT. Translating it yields CASSEGKRGEAFF.

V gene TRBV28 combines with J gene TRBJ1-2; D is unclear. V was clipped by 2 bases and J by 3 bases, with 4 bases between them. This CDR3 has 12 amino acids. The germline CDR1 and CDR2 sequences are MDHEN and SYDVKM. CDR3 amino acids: CASSLRHYGYTF. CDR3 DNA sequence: TGTGCCAGCAGTTTACGTCACTATGGCTACACCTTC.

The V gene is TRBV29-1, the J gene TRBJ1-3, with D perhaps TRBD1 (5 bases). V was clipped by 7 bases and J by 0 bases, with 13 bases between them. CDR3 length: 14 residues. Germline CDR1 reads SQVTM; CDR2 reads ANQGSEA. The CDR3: CSGGTVGSGNTIYF. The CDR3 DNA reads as TGCAGCGGAGGGACGGTCGGCTCTGGAAACACCATATATTTT.

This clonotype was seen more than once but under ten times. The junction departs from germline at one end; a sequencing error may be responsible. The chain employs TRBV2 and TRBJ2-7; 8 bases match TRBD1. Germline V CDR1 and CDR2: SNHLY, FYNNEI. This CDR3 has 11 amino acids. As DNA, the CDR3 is TGTGCCAGCAGTCCTGGACAGGGTCACCTTTTC. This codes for CASSPGQGHLF. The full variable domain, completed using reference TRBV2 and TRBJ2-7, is EPEVTQTPSHQVTQMGQEVILRCVPISNHLYFYWYRQILGQKVEFLVSFYNNEISEKSEIFDDQFSVERPDGSNFTLKIRSTKLEDSAMYFCASSPGQGHLFGPGTRLTVT.

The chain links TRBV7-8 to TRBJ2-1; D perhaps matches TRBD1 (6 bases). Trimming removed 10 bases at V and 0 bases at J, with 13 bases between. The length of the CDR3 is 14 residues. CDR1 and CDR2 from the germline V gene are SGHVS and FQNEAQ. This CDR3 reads CAIRGWSSYNEQFF. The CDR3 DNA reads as TGTGCCATCAGGGGTTGGAGCTCCTACAATGAGCAGTTCTTC.

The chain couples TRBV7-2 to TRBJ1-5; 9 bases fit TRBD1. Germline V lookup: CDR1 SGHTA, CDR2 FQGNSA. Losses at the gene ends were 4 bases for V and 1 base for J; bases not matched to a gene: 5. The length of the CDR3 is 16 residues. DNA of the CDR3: TGTGCCAGCAGCTCCGGGACAGGGAGAAGCAATCAGCCCCAGCATTTT. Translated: CASSSGTGRSNQPQHF.